The clone carrying this T cell receptor (beta chain) was counted a few times. An end of the junction does not agree with germline; a read error may underlie this. The data were taken from a study of esophageal squamous cell carcinoma under preoperative chemotherapy. The time point: before preoperative PTX-NDP chemotherapy. CDR3 length equals 14 residues. CDR1 is MNHNS and CDR2 is SASEGT in the germline V gene. From the PCR reads, TCRdb called clonotypes with MiXCR, one entry per CDR3 protein. The repertoire includes over 9,500 distinct CDR3 sequences, under 65% of them detected once, and approximately 15% sits in the top ten.

The sample was gathered from a patient given preoperative chemotherapy. The TCR sequence derives from a human donor with esophageal squamous cell carcinoma. The donor label of this sample is uncertain. This chain joins TRBV6-1 and TRBJ2-3; perhaps D is TRBD1 or TRBD2 (6 bases each). For the CDR3, the DNA is TGTGCGGGCCACGGGGGCGGTGGACAAGAGACGCAGTATTTC. Protein sequence: CAGHGGGGQETQYF.